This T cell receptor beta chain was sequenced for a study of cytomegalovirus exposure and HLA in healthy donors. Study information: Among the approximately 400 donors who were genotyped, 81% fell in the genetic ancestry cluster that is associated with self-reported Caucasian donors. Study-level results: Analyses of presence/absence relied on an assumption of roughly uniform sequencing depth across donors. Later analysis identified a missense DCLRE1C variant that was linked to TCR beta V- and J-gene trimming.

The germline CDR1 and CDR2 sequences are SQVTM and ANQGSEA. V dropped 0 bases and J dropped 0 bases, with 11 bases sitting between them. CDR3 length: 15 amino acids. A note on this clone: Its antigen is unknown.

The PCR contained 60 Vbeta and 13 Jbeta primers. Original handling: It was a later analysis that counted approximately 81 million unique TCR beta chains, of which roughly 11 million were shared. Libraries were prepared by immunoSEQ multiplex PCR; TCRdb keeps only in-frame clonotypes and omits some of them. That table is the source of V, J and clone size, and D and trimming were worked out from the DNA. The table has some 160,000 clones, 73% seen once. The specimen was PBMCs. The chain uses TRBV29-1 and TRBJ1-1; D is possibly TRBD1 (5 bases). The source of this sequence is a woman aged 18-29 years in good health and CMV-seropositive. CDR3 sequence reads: CSVEDIKGLNTEAFF. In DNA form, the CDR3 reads TGCAGCGTTGAAGATATAAAGGGGCTGAACACTGAAGCTTTCTTT. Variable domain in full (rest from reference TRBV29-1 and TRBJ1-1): SAVISQKPSRDICQRGTSLTIQCQVDSQVTMMFWYRQQPGQSLTLIATANQGSEATYESGFVIDKFPISRPNLTFSTLTVSNMSPEDSSIYLCSVEDIKGLNTEAFFGQGTRLTVV.